This T cell receptor beta chain is from a study of regulatory T cells in long-lasting Graves disease. The time point is: newly diagnosed GD, antithyroid drugs for less than 3 months. From RNA extracted from PBMCs, the TCR library was made. This CDR3 has 14 amino acids. The trim removed 0 bases at V and 7 bases at J, leaving 4 bases unmatched. CDR1 SGHRS and CDR2 YFSETQ come from the germline V gene. This clonotype was recorded at least ten times. Libraries of TCR beta came from iRepertoire HTBI primers plus Arm-PCR of CDR3 regions. TCRdb reprocessed the multiplex PCR reads via MiXCR and lists one record per CDR3 protein. Of roughly 500,000 distinct CDR3 sequences listed, approximately 15% are singletons. Separately, the same data were catalogued under a study of T cells in Graves' hyperthyroidism and ophthalmopathy.

The rearrangement links TRBV5-1 to TRBJ2-1; 7 positions agree with TRBD1. This clonotype originated in a man in his thirties or forties with Graves disease. This sample comprised peripheral blood mononuclear cells (PBMCs), obtained at new diagnosis, from a patient treated with antithyroid drugs. The CDR3 protein is CASSLGDSQNEQFF. The CDR3 DNA sequence: TGCGCCAGCAGCTTGGGGGACAGCCAAAATGAGCAGTTCTTC.